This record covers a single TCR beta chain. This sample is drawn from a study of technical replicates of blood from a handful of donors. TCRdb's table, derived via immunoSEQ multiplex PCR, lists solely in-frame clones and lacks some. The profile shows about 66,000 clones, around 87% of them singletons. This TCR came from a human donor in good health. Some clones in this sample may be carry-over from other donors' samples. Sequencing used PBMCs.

DNA of the CDR3: TGTGCTAGTGGTTTGGTAGTGGGGCGAGCTTTCTTT. Encoded protein: CASGLVVGRAFF. This chain links TRBV12-5 with TRBJ1-1, with a possible D match to TRBD1 (5 bases). From germline, CDR1 is LGHNT and CDR2 FRNRAP. Trimming removed 0 bases at V and 10 bases at J, with 9 bases between. The CDR3 runs to 12 residues.